Below are 5 T cell receptor beta chains sequenced from a single sample in a study of neurological immune-mediated disorders. TCRdb independently ran MiXCR on the 5' RACE reads; one entry per CDR3 protein. The sample has over 50,000 distinct CDR3 sequences, about 3.7% seen once. Sequencing used PBMCs. The origin of the receptors is a man in his forties with multiple sclerosis.

Many counts were recorded for this clonotype. The rearrangement links TRBV27 to TRBJ2-2; the match to TRBD1 covers 10 bases. The CDR3 has 17 residues. Trimming at V came to 5 bases and at J to 4 bases, leaving 10 bases not matched to a gene. Germline V gene data show CDR1 as MNHEY and CDR2 as SMNVEV (reference sequence). The CDR3 DNA reads TGTGCCAGCAGTCGAACCCCCGGGACAGGGGTCACCGGGGAGCTGTTTTTT. Translating it yields CASSRTPGTGVTGELFF.

Many counts were recorded for this clonotype. The rearrangement joins TRBV7-2 to TRBJ2-5, with 14 bases fitting TRBD2. The CDR3 has 17 amino acids. Germline V CDR1 and CDR2: SGHTA, FQGNSA. With 5 bases clipped from V and 4 bases from J, the junction kept 9 bases outside the gene matches. CDR3 sequence reads: CASSPTSGGGVPETQYF. In nucleotides, the CDR3 is TGTGCCAGCAGCCCGACTAGCGGGGGGGGCGTTCCAGAGACCCAGTACTTC.

The table lists this clonotype with a few counts. A much bigger clone sits one base away, suggesting this may be a read error. The V call is TRBV3-1, the J call TRBJ2-6; possibly TRBD1 for D (5 bases). Germline CDR1 is LGHDT and CDR2 is YNNKEL (reference sequence). This CDR3 has 14 amino acids. In nucleotides, the CDR3 is TGTGCCAGCAGCCTGAGCTCTGGGGCCAAAGTCCTGACTTTC. It translates to CASSLSSGAKVLTF.

This clonotype was counted at least ten times. The J gene is TRBJ1-5, the V gene TRBV19; D is perhaps TRBD1 (6 bases). Germline values: CDR1 LNHDA, CDR2 SQIVND (reference sequence). The ends were cut back, 7 bases at V and 3 bases at J, with 16 bases in the middle. The CDR3 contains 15 residues. The CDR3 loop reads CASTPIGGLNQPQHF. Here the CDR3 DNA reads TGTGCCAGTACTCCTATCGGGGGCCTCAATCAGCCCCAGCATTTT.

This clonotype was seen repeatedly, ten times or more. The rearrangement uses TRBV21-1 and TRBJ1-5; the table gives TRBD1 as D, unverified against the DNA. TRBV21-1 is labeled a pseudogene. The CDR3 is made up of 16 amino acids. CDR3 loop: CASSTDRFCSNQPQHF. CDR3 DNA: TGTGCCAGCAGCACGGACAGATTCTGTAGCAATCAGCCCCAGCATTTT.